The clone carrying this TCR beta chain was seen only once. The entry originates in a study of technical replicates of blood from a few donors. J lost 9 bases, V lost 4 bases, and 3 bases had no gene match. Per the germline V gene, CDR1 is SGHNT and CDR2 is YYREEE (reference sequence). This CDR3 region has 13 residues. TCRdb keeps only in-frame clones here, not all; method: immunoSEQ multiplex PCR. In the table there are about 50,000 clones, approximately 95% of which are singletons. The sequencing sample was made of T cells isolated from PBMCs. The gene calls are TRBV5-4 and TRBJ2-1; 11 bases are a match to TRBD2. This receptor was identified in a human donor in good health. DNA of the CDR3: TGTGCCAGCAGCGGGACTAGCGGCCCTGAGCAGTTCTTC. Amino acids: CASSGTSGPEQFF.